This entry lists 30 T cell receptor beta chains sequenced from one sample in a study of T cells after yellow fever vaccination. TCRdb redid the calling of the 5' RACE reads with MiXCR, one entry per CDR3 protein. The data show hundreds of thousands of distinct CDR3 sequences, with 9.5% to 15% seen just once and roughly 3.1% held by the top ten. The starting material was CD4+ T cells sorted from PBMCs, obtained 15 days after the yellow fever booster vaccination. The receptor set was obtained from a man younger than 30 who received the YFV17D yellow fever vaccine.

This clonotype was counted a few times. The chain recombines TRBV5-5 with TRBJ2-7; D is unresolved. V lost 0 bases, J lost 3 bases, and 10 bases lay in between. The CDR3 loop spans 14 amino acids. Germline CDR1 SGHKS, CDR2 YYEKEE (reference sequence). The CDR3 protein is CASSLDRPFYEQYV. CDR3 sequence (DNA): TGTGCCAGCAGCTTGGACAGACCCTTCTACGAGCAGTACGTC.

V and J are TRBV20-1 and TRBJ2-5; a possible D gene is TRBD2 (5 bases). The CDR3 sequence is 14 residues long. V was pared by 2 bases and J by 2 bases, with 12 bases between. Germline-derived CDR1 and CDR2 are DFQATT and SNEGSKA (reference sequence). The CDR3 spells CSARSGLVQETQYF. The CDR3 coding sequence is TGCAGTGCTAGAAGTGGACTTGTACAAGAGACCCAGTACTTC.

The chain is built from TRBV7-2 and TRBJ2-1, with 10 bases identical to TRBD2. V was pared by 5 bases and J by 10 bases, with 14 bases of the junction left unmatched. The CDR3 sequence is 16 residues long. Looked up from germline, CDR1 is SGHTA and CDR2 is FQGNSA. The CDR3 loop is CASSPRAGGQIWEQFF. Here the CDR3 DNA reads TGTGCCAGCAGCCCCCGAGCGGGGGGGCAGATTTGGGAGCAGTTCTTC.

This CDR3 reads CASSPGHIGQYF. The CDR3 DNA sequence: TGCGCCAGCAGCCCTGGACATATTGGGCAGTATTTT. The chain carries TRBV5-1 and TRBJ2-3, with D possibly matching TRBD1 (5 bases). V was trimmed by 4 bases and J by 11 bases, leaving 14 bases between them. The CDR3 length is 12 residues. Germline CDR1 SGHRS, CDR2 YFSETQ.

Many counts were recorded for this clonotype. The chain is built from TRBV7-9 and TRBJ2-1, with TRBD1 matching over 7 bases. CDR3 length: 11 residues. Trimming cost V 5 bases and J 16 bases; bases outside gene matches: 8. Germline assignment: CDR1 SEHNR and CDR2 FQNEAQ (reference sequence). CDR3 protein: CASSRAGGKFF. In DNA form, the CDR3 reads TGTGCCAGCAGCCGCGCAGGGGGTAAATTCTTC. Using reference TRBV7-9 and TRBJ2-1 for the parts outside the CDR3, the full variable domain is DTGVSQNPRHKITKRGQNVTFRCDPISEHNRLYWYRQTLGQGPEFLTYFQNEAQLEKSRLLSDRFSAERPKGSFSTLEIQRTEQGDSAMYLCASSRAGGKFFGPGTRLTVL.

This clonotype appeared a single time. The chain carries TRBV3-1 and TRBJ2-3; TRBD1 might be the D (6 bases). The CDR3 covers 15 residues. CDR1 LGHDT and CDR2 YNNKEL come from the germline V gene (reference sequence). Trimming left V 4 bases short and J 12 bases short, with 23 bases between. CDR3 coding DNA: TGTGCCAGCAGCCCGAAATTTATCCGGGACACCCTTCAGTATTTT. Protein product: CASSPKFIRDTLQYF.

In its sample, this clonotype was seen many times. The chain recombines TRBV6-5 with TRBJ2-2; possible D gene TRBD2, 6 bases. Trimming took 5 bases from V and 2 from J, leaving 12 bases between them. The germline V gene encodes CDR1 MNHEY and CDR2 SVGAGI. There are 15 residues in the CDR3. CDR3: CASSISGANTGELFF. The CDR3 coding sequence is TGTGCCAGCAGTATATCGGGAGCTAACACCGGGGAGCTGTTTTTT.

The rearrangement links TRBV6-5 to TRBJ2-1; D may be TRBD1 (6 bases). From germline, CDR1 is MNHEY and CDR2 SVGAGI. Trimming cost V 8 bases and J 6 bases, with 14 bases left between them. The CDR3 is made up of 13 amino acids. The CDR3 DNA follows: TGTGCCAGCTCGTGGGGGCTGATCAATGAGCAGTTCTTC. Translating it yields CASSWGLINEQFF.

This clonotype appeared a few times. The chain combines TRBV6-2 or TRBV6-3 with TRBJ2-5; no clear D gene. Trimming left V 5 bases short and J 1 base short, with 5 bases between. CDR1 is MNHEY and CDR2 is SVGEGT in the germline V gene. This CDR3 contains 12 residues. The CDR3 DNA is TGTGCCAGCAGTACACCCCAAGAGACCCAGTACTTC. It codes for CASSTPQETQYF.

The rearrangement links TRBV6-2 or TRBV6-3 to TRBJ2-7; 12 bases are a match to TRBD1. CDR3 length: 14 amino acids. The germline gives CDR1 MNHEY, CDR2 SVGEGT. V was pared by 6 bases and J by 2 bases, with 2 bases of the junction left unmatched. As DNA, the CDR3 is TGTGCCAGCAGGGGGACAGGGGGCGCCTACGAGCAGTACTTC. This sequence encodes CASRGTGGAYEQYF.

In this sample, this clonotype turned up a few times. The CDR3: CASSLGQGGDTEAFF. The CDR3 DNA sequence: TGTGCCAGCAGCTTGGGTCAGGGCGGGGACACTGAAGCTTTCTTT. The chain combines TRBV5-6 with TRBJ1-1, with D maybe TRBD1 (5 bases). In germline, CDR1 is SGHDT, CDR2 YYEEEE. Trimming pared 0 bases from V and 3 bases from J, leaving 12 bases between. The CDR3 is made up of 15 amino acids.

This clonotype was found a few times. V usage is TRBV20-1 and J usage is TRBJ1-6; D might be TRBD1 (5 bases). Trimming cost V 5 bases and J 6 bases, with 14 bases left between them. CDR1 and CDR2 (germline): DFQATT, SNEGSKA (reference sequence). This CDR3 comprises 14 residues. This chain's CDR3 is CSASSSGINSPLHF. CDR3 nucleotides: TGCAGTGCTTCCAGCTCAGGGATTAATTCACCCCTCCACTTT.

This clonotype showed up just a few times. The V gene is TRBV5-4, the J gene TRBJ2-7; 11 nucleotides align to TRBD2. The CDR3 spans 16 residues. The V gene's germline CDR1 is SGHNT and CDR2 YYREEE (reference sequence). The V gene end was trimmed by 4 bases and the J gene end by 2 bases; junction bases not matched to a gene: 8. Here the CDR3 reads CASSGGGTSGTYEQYF. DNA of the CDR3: TGTGCCAGCAGCGGAGGGGGGACTAGCGGAACCTACGAGCAGTACTTC.

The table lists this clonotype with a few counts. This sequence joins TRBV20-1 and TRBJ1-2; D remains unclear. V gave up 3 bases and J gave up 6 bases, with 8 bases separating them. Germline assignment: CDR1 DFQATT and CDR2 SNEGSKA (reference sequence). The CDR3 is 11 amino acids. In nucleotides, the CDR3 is TGCAGTGCTAGTTCACAGAATGGCTACACCTTC. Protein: CSASSQNGYTF.

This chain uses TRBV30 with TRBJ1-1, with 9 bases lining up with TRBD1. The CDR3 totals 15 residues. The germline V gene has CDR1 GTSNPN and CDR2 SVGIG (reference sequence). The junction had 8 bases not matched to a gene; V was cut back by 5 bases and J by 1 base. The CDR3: CAWSGQGLGNTEAFF. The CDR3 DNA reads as TGTGCCTGGTCGGGACAGGGATTAGGGAACACTGAAGCTTTCTTT.

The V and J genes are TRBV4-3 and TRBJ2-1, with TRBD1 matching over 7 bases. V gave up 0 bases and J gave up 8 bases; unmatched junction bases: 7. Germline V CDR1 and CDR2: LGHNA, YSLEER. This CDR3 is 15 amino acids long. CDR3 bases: TGCGCCAGCAGCCAAGAGGAGACAGGGTACCATGAGCAGTTCTTC. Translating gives CASSQEETGYHEQFF.

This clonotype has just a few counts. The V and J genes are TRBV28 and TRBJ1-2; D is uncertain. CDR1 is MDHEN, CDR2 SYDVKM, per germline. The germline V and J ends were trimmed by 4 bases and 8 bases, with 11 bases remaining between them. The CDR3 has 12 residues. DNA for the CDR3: TGTGCCAGCAGTTCAAATCGCCAAGGCTACACCTTC. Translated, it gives CASSSNRQGYTF.

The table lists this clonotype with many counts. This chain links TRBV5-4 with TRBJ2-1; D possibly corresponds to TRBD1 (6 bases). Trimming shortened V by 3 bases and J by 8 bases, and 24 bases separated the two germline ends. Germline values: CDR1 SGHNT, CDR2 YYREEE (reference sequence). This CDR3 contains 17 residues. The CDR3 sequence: CASSWDDVGAFVHEQFF. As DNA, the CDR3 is TGTGCCAGCAGCTGGGATGATGTGGGGGCTTTCGTCCATGAGCAGTTCTTC.

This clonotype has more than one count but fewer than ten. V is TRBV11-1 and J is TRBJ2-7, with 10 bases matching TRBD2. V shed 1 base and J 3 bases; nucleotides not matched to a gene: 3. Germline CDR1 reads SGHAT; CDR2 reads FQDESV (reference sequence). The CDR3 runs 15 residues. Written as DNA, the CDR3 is TGTGCCAGCAGCTTAGGTCTAGCGGGGGACTACGAGCAGTACGTC. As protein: CASSLGLAGDYEQYV.

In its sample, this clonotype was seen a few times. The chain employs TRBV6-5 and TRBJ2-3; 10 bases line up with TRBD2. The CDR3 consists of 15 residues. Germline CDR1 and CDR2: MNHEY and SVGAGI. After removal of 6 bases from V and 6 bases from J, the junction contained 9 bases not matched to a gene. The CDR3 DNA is TGTGCCAGCAGCCGAACTAGCGGGGTGCCGGATACGCAGTATTTT. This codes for CASSRTSGVPDTQYF.

The CDR3 is CASSLWAWGYTF. CDR3 sequence (DNA): TGTGCCAGCAGTTTATGGGCGTGGGGCTACACCTTC. The chain carries TRBV28 and TRBJ1-2; D ambiguous. With 0 bases removed from V and 8 bases from J, the gap between germline ends came to 7 bases. From germline, CDR1 is MDHEN and CDR2 SYDVKM. The CDR3 extends over 12 amino acids.

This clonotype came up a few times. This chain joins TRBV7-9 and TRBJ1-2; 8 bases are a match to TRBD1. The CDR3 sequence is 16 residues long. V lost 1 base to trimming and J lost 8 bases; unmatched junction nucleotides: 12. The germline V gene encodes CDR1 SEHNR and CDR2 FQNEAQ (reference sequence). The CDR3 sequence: CASSLEQGGSSHGYTF. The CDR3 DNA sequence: TGTGCCAGCAGCTTAGAACAGGGGGGAAGTTCTCACGGCTACACCTTC.

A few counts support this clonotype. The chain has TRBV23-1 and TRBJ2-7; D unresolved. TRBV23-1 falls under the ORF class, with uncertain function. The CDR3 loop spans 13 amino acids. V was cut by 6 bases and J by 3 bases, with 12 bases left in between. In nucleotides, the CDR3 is TGCGCCAGCAGAAAGACAACACGCTACGAGCAGTACGTC. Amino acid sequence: CASRKTTRYEQYV.

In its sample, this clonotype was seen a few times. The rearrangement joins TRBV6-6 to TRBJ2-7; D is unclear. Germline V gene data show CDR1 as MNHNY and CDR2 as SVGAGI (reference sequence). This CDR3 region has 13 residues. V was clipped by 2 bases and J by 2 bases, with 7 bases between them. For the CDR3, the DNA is TGTGCCAGCAGTTACACTGGGGCCTACGAGCAGTACTTC. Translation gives CASSYTGAYEQYF.

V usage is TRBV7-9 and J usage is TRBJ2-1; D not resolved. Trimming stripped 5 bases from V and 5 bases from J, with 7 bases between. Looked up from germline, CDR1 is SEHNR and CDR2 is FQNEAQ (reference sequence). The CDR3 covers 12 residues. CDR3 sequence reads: CASSHINNEQFF. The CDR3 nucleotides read TGTGCCAGCAGCCATATAAACAATGAGCAGTTCTTC. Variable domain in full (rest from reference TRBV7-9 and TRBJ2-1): DTGVSQNPRHKITKRGQNVTFRCDPISEHNRLYWYRQTLGQGPEFLTYFQNEAQLEKSRLLSDRFSAERPKGSFSTLEIQRTEQGDSAMYLCASSHINNEQFFGPGTRLTVL.

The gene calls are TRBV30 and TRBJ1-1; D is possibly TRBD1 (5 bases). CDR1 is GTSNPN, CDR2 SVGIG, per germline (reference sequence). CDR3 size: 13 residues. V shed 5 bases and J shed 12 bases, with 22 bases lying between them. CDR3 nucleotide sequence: TGTGCCTGGCAAGGACATCCTTTTGGAATGTCTTTCTTT. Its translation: CAWQGHPFGMSFF. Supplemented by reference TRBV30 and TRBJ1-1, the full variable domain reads SQTIHQWPATLVQPVGSPLSLECTVEGTSNPNLYWYRQAAGRGLQLLFYSVGIGQISSEVPQNLSASRPQDRQFILSSKKLLLSDSGFYLCAWQGHPFGMSFFGQGTRLTVV.

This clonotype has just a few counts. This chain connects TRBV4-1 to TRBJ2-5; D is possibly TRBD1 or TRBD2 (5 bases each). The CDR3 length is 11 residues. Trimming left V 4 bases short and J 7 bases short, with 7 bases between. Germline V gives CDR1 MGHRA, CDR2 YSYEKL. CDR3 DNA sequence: TGCGCCAGCAGCCCGGGGCGGACCCAGTACTTC. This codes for CASSPGRTQYF.

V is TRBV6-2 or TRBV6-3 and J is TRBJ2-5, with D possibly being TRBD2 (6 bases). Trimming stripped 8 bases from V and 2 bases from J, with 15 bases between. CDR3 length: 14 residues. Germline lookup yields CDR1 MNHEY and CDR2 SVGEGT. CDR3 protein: CASPFWGLQETQYF. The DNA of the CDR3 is TGTGCCAGCCCCTTTTGGGGACTGCAAGAGACCCAGTACTTC.

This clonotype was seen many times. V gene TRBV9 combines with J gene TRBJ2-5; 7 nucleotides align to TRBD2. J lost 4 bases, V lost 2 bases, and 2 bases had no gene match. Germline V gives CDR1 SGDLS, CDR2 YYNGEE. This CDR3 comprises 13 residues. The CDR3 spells CASSVGGGETQYF. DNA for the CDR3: TGTGCCAGCAGCGTCGGCGGGGGAGAGACCCAGTACTTC. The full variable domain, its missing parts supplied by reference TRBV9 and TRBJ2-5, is DSGVTQTPKHLITATGQRVTLRCSPRSGDLSVYWYQQSLDQGLQFLIQYYNGEERAKGNILERFSAQQFPDLHSELNLSSLELGDSALYFCASSVGGGETQYFGPGTRLLVL.

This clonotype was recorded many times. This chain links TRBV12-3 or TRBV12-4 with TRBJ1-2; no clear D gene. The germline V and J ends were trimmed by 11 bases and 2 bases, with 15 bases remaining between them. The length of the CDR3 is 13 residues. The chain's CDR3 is CAVRRISNYGYTF. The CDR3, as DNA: TGTGCCGTCCGGAGGATAAGCAACTATGGCTACACCTTC.